Listed below are T cell receptor beta chains from one sample, sequenced in a study of cytomegalovirus exposure and HLA in healthy donors. Clones were read by immunoSEQ multiplex PCR, and TCRdb kept only the in-frame ones, dropping some. There are roughly 140,000 clones in the sample; over 60% occur only once, and approximately 2% lies in the top ten. The sequencing input was PBMCs. The receptor set was obtained from a woman aged 40 to 50 in good health and CMV-seronegative. CDR3s include the opening cysteine and the closing phenylalanine or tryptophan. A D gene is named only where the DNA matches it firmly. Part of the rows lack a size; the others show once, few, many or a class for expanded clones.

clone size: once; J gene: TRBJ2-1; V gene: TRBV5-1; D gene: -; CDR3 DNA: TGCGCCAGCAGCAGAGATAGCGGCTCCTACAATGAGCAGTTCTTC; CDR3 protein: CASSRDSGSYNEQFF
clone size: -; J gene: TRBJ2-5; V gene: TRBV27; D gene: TRBD1; CDR3 DNA: TGTGCCAGCAGTTCCCCCGGACAGGGCGATGAGACCCAGTACTTC; CDR3 protein: CASSSPGQGDETQYF
clone size: -; J gene: TRBJ2-7; V gene: TRBV19; D gene: TRBD1; CDR3 DNA: TGTGCCAGTAGTATTGACAGGGCGACCTACGAGCAGTACTTC; CDR3 protein: CASSIDRATYEQYF
clone size: -; J gene: TRBJ1-6; V gene: TRBV28; D gene: -; CDR3 DNA: TGTGCCAGCAGAGTTCGTAACCTAGGCCCCTATAATTCACCCCTCCACTTT; CDR3 protein: CASRVRNLGPYNSPLHF
clone size: -; J gene: TRBJ2-3; V gene: TRBV4-2; D gene: -; CDR3 DNA: TGTGCCAGCAGTGTGGGGGGACGGACAGATACGCAGTATTTT; CDR3 protein: CASSVGGRTDTQYF
clone size: -; J gene: TRBJ2-5; V gene: TRBV4-1; D gene: -; CDR3 DNA: TGCGCCAGCAGCCAAGCAGGGGAGACCCAGTACTTC; CDR3 protein: CASSQAGETQYF
clone size: -; J gene: TRBJ1-1; V gene: TRBV5-6; D gene: -; CDR3 DNA: TGTGCCAGCAGCTGGACGACGGCGTCGGGGGAAGCTTTCTTT; CDR3 protein: CASSWTTASGEAFF
clone size: -; J gene: TRBJ2-7; V gene: TRBV5-6; D gene: -; CDR3 DNA: TGTGCCAGCAGCTTGGGCTCACTCTCCTACGAGCAGTACTTC; CDR3 protein: CASSLGSLSYEQYF
clone size: once; J gene: TRBJ2-1; V gene: TRBV7-9; D gene: TRBD1; CDR3 DNA: TGTGCCAGCAGCTTCAGACAGGGGTTGACTCATGAGCAGTTCTTC; CDR3 protein: CASSFRQGLTHEQFF
clone size: -; J gene: TRBJ2-7; V gene: TRBV6-1; D gene: -; CDR3 DNA: TGTGCCAGCAGTGTGACAACCGGCTACGAGCAGTACTTC; CDR3 protein: CASSVTTGYEQYF
clone size: once; J gene: TRBJ2-7; V gene: TRBV6-1; D gene: TRBD1; CDR3 DNA: TGTGCCACACGACAGGGGGCGGGGTACGAGCAGTACTTC; CDR3 protein: CATRQGAGYEQYF
clone size: once; J gene: TRBJ2-7; V gene: TRBV2; D gene: TRBD1; CDR3 DNA: TGTGCCAGGGGGGGACAGGGGGCCTACGAGCAGTACTTC; CDR3 protein: CARGGQGAYEQYF
clone size: -; J gene: TRBJ2-7; V gene: TRBV30; D gene: -; CDR3 DNA: TGTGCCTGGAGGGAGACAGGAGCTTCCTACGAGCAGTACTTC; CDR3 protein: CAWRETGASYEQYF
clone size: -; J gene: TRBJ1-6; V gene: TRBV6-5; D gene: -; CDR3 DNA: TGTGCCAGCAGTTCCTCCTCCTATTCACCCCTCCACTTT; CDR3 protein: CASSSSSYSPLHF
clone size: -; J gene: TRBJ2-5; V gene: TRBV30; D gene: -; CDR3 DNA: TGTGCCTGGAGTGTCTCCCGGTCTGGCCAGTACTTC; CDR3 protein: CAWSVSRSGQYF
clone size: -; J gene: TRBJ1-6; V gene: TRBV5-1; D gene: -; CDR3 DNA: TGCGCCAGCAGCTTGGGAGGACAGCCCAGGTTGTTCCTCCACTTT; CDR3 protein: CASSLGGQPRLFLHF